Below, 10 T cell receptor beta chains from the same sample are listed, as sequenced in a study of Ad26.COV2.S vaccination and SARS-CoV-2 variants. Treatment reported: some 19 received Ad26.COV2.S at low or high dose, single or two shots; 5 received placebo; per-sample allocation not given. Collection of the samples took place on day 63 after the first injection of vaccine or placebo. The table came from immunoSEQ multiplex PCR; TCRdb's copy has only in-frame clones and leaves some out. The sample has 350,000 to 600,000 clones, nearly 90% seen once; the top ten hold 1.5% to 2%. Material: peripheral blood, obtained in a trial of Ad26.COV2.S vaccine versus placebo. These receptors originate from a person between 18 and 65 years old who received the Ad26.COV2.S COVID-19 vaccine or a placebo.

This chain joins TRBV7-9 and TRBJ2-1, with TRBD1 identical over 7 bases. CDR1 is SEHNR, CDR2 FQNEAQ, per germline (reference sequence). This CDR3 spans 16 amino acids. Trimming cost V 5 bases and J 4 bases; bases outside gene matches: 11. The CDR3: CASSLFTGAPYNEQFF. The CDR3 nucleotides are TGTGCCAGCAGCCTTTTTACAGGGGCCCCTTACAATGAGCAGTTCTTC.

In nucleotides, the CDR3 is TGCGCCAGCAGCCAAGGGACTAGCGCTCTCCCGCAGTACTTC. This encodes CASSQGTSALPQYF. The chain employs TRBV4-1 and TRBJ2-7; 9 bases are a match to TRBD2. This CDR3 has 14 residues. Germline lookup yields CDR1 MGHRA and CDR2 YSYEKL. The trim removed 1 base at V and 9 bases at J, leaving 7 bases unmatched.

The chain has TRBV25-1 and TRBJ1-2; tentative D call: TRBD1 (5 bases). The CDR3 length is 15 residues. Deletions cut 4 bases from V and 7 bases from J, with 19 bases between. Germline CDR1 reads MGHDK; CDR2 reads SYGVNS. The CDR3 region is CASSGGAGRGRGYTF. Here the CDR3 DNA reads TGTGCCAGCAGTGGCGGGGCAGGGAGGGGCCGTGGCTACACCTTC.

The gene calls are TRBV9 and TRBJ2-7, with TRBD2 identical over 7 bases. Germline lookup yields CDR1 SGDLS and CDR2 YYNGEE. This CDR3 is built from 14 residues. J gave up 2 bases and V 1 base, and 3 bases lay outside the gene matches. The CDR3 here is CASSVSSGAYEQYF. Here the CDR3 DNA reads TGTGCCAGCAGCGTATCTAGCGGAGCCTACGAGCAGTACTTC.

The chain carries TRBV7-9 and TRBJ2-3, with a weak D call TRBD2 (5 bases). The CDR3 is made up of 16 amino acids. V was clipped by 7 bases and J by 2 bases, with 19 bases between them. The V gene's germline CDR1 is SEHNR and CDR2 FQNEAQ (reference sequence). CDR3 in DNA: TGTGCCAGCACCCCCCGTCGGGGAGCCCTCACAGATACGCAGTATTTT. It yields the protein CASTPRRGALTDTQYF. The entire variable domain, with the rest obtained from reference TRBV7-9 and TRBJ2-3, is as follows: DTGVSQNPRHKITKRGQNVTFRCDPISEHNRLYWYRQTLGQGPEFLTYFQNEAQLEKSRLLSDRFSAERPKGSFSTLEIQRTEQGDSAMYLCASTPRRGALTDTQYFGPGTRLTVL.

The chain links TRBV24-1 to TRBJ1-2, with D unresolved. Germline CDR1 KGHDR, CDR2 SFDVKD. V lost 4 bases and J 4 bases, leaving 9 bases between the germline ends. The CDR3 is 13 residues long. CDR3 DNA sequence: TGTGCCACCAGTGAGACAACGGGCTATGGCTACACCTTC. The encoded protein is CATSETTGYGYTF.

This clone was counted between two and nine times. This chain connects TRBV2 to TRBJ1-1; D is possibly TRBD1 (6 bases). The germline V and J ends were trimmed by 8 bases and 2 bases, with 12 bases remaining between them. Germline V lookup: CDR1 SNHLY, CDR2 FYNNEI. The CDR3 has 13 amino acids. CDR3 DNA: TGTGCCAGCGGAGGTGGGGGCAACACTGAAGCTTTCTTT. Protein sequence: CASGGGGNTEAFF.

The chain combines TRBV6-5 with TRBJ2-1; TRBD1 aligns across 8 bases. Trimming at V came to 1 base and at J to 5 bases, leaving 7 bases not matched to a gene. The CDR3 runs 16 residues. Per germline, CDR1 MNHEY and CDR2 SVGAGI. CDR3 in DNA: TGTGCCAGCAGTTACTTCCGGGGACAGGATGACAATGAGCAGTTCTTC. Amino acid sequence: CASSYFRGQDDNEQFF.

The rearrangement links TRBV28 to TRBJ2-1, with D perhaps matching TRBD1 (6 bases). This CDR3 is 15 amino acids long. Germline CDR1 and CDR2: MDHEN and SYDVKM. Trimming stripped 3 bases from V and 0 bases from J, with 9 bases between. CDR3 nucleotides: TGTGCCAGCAGTTTTAGGGGGAGCTCCTACAATGAGCAGTTCTTC. It yields the protein CASSFRGSSYNEQFF.

Note on this clone: Other DNA sequences in the sample encode the same CDR3. The chain carries TRBV3-1 (or the pseudogene TRBV3-2) and TRBJ1-1; D not certain. The germline V gene has CDR1 LGHDT and CDR2 YNNKEL (reference sequence). The CDR3 covers 13 residues. V was cut by 1 base and J by 2 bases, with 5 bases left in between. The CDR3 protein is CASSQAGNTEAFF. As DNA, the CDR3 is TGTGCCAGCAGCCAAGCGGGAAACACTGAAGCTTTCTTT.